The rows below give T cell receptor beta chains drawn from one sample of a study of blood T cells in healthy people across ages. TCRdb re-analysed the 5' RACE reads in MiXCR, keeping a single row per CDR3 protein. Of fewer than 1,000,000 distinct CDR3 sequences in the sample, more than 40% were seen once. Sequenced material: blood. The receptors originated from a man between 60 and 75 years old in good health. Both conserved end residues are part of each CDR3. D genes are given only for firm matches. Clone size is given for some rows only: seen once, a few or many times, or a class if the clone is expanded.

cdr3_aa: CASRAGTDTNSPLHF; cdr3_nt: TGTGCCAGCAGGGCAGGGACCGATACTAATTCACCCCTCCACTTT; d_call: -; clone_size: -; v_call: TRBV12-3/TRBV12-4; j_call: TRBJ1-6
cdr3_aa: CASSTDRVEQYF; cdr3_nt: TGCGCCAGCAGCACGGACAGGGTCGAGCAGTACTTC; d_call: TRBD1; clone_size: -; v_call: TRBV5-1; j_call: TRBJ2-7
cdr3_aa: CASRTSSYNEQFF; cdr3_nt: TGTGCCAGTCGGACAAGCTCCTACAATGAGCAGTTCTTC; d_call: -; clone_size: few; v_call: TRBV7-9; j_call: TRBJ2-1
cdr3_aa: CASSLRSGVIQPQHF; cdr3_nt: TGTGCCAGCAGCTTAAGGTCAGGGGTGATCCAGCCCCAGCATTTT; d_call: -; clone_size: -; v_call: TRBV7-2; j_call: TRBJ1-5
cdr3_aa: CSARDPGLAGVNEQFF; cdr3_nt: TGCAGTGCTAGAGATCCTGGACTAGCGGGGGTCAATGAGCAGTTCTTC; d_call: TRBD2; clone_size: once; v_call: TRBV20-1; j_call: TRBJ2-1
cdr3_aa: CTQGATEAFF; cdr3_nt: TGCACCCAGGGGGCAACTGAAGCTTTCTTT; d_call: TRBD1; clone_size: -; v_call: TRBV29-1; j_call: TRBJ1-1
cdr3_aa: CASSLASGGAFVSYEQYF; cdr3_nt: TGTGCCAGCAGCTTAGCTAGCGGGGGGGCCTTCGTCTCCTACGAGCAGTACTTC; d_call: TRBD2; clone_size: many; v_call: TRBV7-2; j_call: TRBJ2-7
cdr3_aa: CASSPTRGRSSYEQYF; cdr3_nt: TGTGCCAGCAGCCCAACCCGGGGCAGGTCGTCCTACGAGCAGTACTTC; d_call: -; clone_size: few; v_call: TRBV6-1; j_call: TRBJ2-7
cdr3_aa: CASIPTGGSGELFF; cdr3_nt: TGTGCCAGCATACCGACAGGAGGTTCCGGGGAGCTGTTTTTT; d_call: -; clone_size: -; v_call: TRBV6-2/TRBV6-3; j_call: TRBJ2-2
cdr3_aa: CASSAARHGYTF; cdr3_nt: TGTGCCAGCAGCGCGGCCCGACATGGCTACACCTTC; d_call: -; clone_size: -; v_call: TRBV13; j_call: TRBJ1-2
cdr3_aa: CASSIGTQRQQYF; cdr3_nt: TGTGCCAGCAGCATAGGGACACAAAGGCAGCAGTATTTT; d_call: -; clone_size: many; v_call: TRBV7-2; j_call: TRBJ2-3
cdr3_aa: CASSSPDRGTTEAFF; cdr3_nt: TGTGCCAGCAGTTCGCCGGACAGGGGAACCACTGAAGCTTTCTTT; d_call: TRBD1; clone_size: few; v_call: TRBV6-2/TRBV6-3; j_call: TRBJ1-1
cdr3_aa: CASSSRDNYGYTF; cdr3_nt: TGTGCCAGCAGCTCCCGAGATAACTATGGCTACACCTTC; d_call: -; clone_size: -; v_call: TRBV27; j_call: TRBJ1-2
cdr3_aa: CASRPGGTVTSEAFF; cdr3_nt: TGTGCCAGCAGGCCAGGGGGGACCGTGACCTCTGAAGCTTTCTTT; d_call: TRBD1; clone_size: few; v_call: TRBV6-2/TRBV6-3; j_call: TRBJ1-1
cdr3_aa: CASSLATGGIEKLFF; cdr3_nt: TGTGCCAGCAGCTTAGCGACAGGGGGAATTGAAAAACTGTTTTTT; d_call: TRBD1; clone_size: -; v_call: TRBV7-9; j_call: TRBJ1-4
cdr3_aa: CATSRLAGGYEQYF; cdr3_nt: TGTGCCACCTCTCGGCTAGCGGGGGGCTACGAGCAGTACTTC; d_call: TRBD2; clone_size: few; v_call: TRBV15; j_call: TRBJ2-7
cdr3_aa: CASSLVQSIYEQYF; cdr3_nt: TGTGCCAGCAGCTTAGTACAGTCCATCTACGAGCAGTACTTC; d_call: -; clone_size: -; v_call: TRBV7-2; j_call: TRBJ2-7
cdr3_aa: CASALSYYEQYF; cdr3_nt: TGTGCCAGCGCACTGTCATACTACGAGCAGTACTTC; d_call: -; clone_size: few; v_call: TRBV6-2/TRBV6-3; j_call: TRBJ2-7
cdr3_aa: CASTHPDSRYGYTF; cdr3_nt: TGTGCCAGCACCCACCCGGACAGTCGCTATGGCTACACCTTC; d_call: -; clone_size: -; v_call: TRBV7-2; j_call: TRBJ1-2
cdr3_aa: CASAYRVRTDTQYF; cdr3_nt: TGTGCCAGCGCGTACCGGGTCAGAACAGATACGCAGTATTTT; d_call: -; clone_size: -; v_call: TRBV7-2; j_call: TRBJ2-3
cdr3_aa: CSARDAGTFGAYEQYF; cdr3_nt: TGCAGTGCTAGAGACGCCGGGACATTTGGTGCCTACGAGCAGTACTTC; d_call: -; clone_size: -; v_call: TRBV20-1; j_call: TRBJ2-7
cdr3_aa: CASSPQGMGANVPTF; cdr3_nt: TGTGCCAGCAGCCCACAGGGTATGGGGGCCAACGTCCCGACTTTC; d_call: -; clone_size: -; v_call: TRBV7-9; j_call: TRBJ2-6
cdr3_aa: CASSSKRGGKTDTQYF; cdr3_nt: TGTGCCAGCAGCTCCAAGCGGGGGGGCAAGACAGATACGCAGTATTTT; d_call: TRBD2; clone_size: -; v_call: TRBV7-3; j_call: TRBJ2-3
cdr3_aa: CASSEGNVRANEKLFF; cdr3_nt: TGTGCCAGCAGCGAGGGAAACGTACGGGCTAATGAAAAACTGTTTTTT; d_call: -; clone_size: few; v_call: TRBV9; j_call: TRBJ1-4
cdr3_aa: CASSPDYRAYEQYF; cdr3_nt: TGTGCCAGCAGCCCAGATTACAGGGCCTACGAGCAGTACTTC; d_call: -; clone_size: -; v_call: TRBV7-2; j_call: TRBJ2-7
cdr3_aa: CASSVGATDCGYTF; cdr3_nt: TGTGCCAGCAGCGTGGGTGCGACAGACTGTGGCTACACCTTC; d_call: -; clone_size: -; v_call: TRBV9; j_call: TRBJ1-2
cdr3_aa: CASSVSVPEAFF; cdr3_nt: TGTGCCAGCAGTGTGTCGGTCCCGGAAGCTTTCTTT; d_call: -; clone_size: -; v_call: TRBV6-1; j_call: TRBJ1-1
cdr3_aa: CASSYSRDQPQHF; cdr3_nt: TGTGCCAGCAGTTACTCGAGAGATCAGCCCCAGCATTTT; d_call: -; clone_size: many; v_call: TRBV6-6; j_call: TRBJ1-5
cdr3_aa: CATSRGTRDGYTF; cdr3_nt: TGTGCCACCAGCAGAGGTACGAGGGATGGCTACACCTTC; d_call: -; clone_size: -; v_call: TRBV15; j_call: TRBJ1-2
cdr3_aa: CASSPIAQGTRMTQYF; cdr3_nt: TGTGCCAGCAGCCCGATCGCACAGGGAACAAGAATGACCCAGTACTTC; d_call: -; clone_size: -; v_call: TRBV7-9; j_call: TRBJ2-5
cdr3_aa: CASSSFSKGAGNEQYF; cdr3_nt: TGTGCCAGCAGCTCCTTTAGTAAGGGTGCGGGCAATGAGCAGTACTTC; d_call: -; clone_size: -; v_call: TRBV7-2; j_call: TRBJ2-5
cdr3_aa: CSARGGGRDTQYF; cdr3_nt: TGCAGTGCTAGGGGGGGTGGTAGAGATACGCAGTATTTT; d_call: -; clone_size: -; v_call: TRBV20-1; j_call: TRBJ2-3
cdr3_aa: CASTRTGGTYNEQFF; cdr3_nt: TGTGCCAGCACCAGAACGGGGGGGACCTACAATGAGCAGTTCTTC; d_call: TRBD2; clone_size: few; v_call: TRBV6-5; j_call: TRBJ2-1
cdr3_aa: CASRGPGLALHTQYF; cdr3_nt: TGTGCCAGCAGGGGTCCGGGACTAGCGCTTCATACGCAGTATTTT; d_call: TRBD2; clone_size: -; v_call: TRBV7-9; j_call: TRBJ2-3
cdr3_aa: CASSSRNEKLFF; cdr3_nt: TGTGCCAGCAGCTCCCGGAATGAAAAACTGTTTTTT; d_call: -; clone_size: few; v_call: TRBV7-2; j_call: TRBJ1-4
cdr3_aa: CLARQGVNEQFF; cdr3_nt: TGCCTAGCTAGACAGGGTGTGAATGAGCAGTTCTTC; d_call: TRBD1; clone_size: -; v_call: TRBV20-1; j_call: TRBJ2-1
cdr3_aa: CASSYGTNSYEQYF; cdr3_nt: TGCGCCAGCAGCTACGGGACAAACTCCTACGAGCAGTACTTC; d_call: -; clone_size: many; v_call: TRBV5-1; j_call: TRBJ2-7
cdr3_aa: CSVEPGSTDTQYF; cdr3_nt: TGCAGCGTTGAACCGGGTAGCACAGATACGCAGTATTTT; d_call: -; clone_size: -; v_call: TRBV29-1; j_call: TRBJ2-3
cdr3_aa: CATSRAGGTYNEQFF; cdr3_nt: TGTGCCACCAGTCGAGCCGGGGGCACATACAATGAGCAGTTCTTC; d_call: -; clone_size: -; v_call: TRBV24-1; j_call: TRBJ2-1
cdr3_aa: CASSLRGTSYNEQFF; cdr3_nt: TGCGCCAGCAGCTTGAGAGGGACAAGTTACAATGAGCAGTTCTTC; d_call: -; clone_size: many; v_call: TRBV5-1; j_call: TRBJ2-1
cdr3_aa: CASSLEQGRTNYGYTF; cdr3_nt: TGTGCCAGCAGCCTAGAACAGGGACGGACTAACTATGGCTACACCTTC; d_call: -; clone_size: once; v_call: TRBV4-2; j_call: TRBJ1-2
cdr3_aa: CSASPDRVNSPLHF; cdr3_nt: TGCAGTGCTAGCCCGGACAGGGTTAATTCACCCCTCCACTTT; d_call: TRBD1; clone_size: few; v_call: TRBV20-1; j_call: TRBJ1-6